The 28 T cell receptor beta chains listed next were all sequenced from one sample in a study of glioma-infiltrating T cells. TCR alpha and beta CDR3 regions were amplified from RNA using iRepertoire nested multiplex PCR. Each CDR3 protein is one row after TCRdb ran MiXCR on the multiplex PCR reads. The table shows 150,000 to 200,000 distinct CDR3 sequences, with around 30% occurring only once. Sequencing was carried out using glioma tissue, nonneoplastic brain tissue, or PBMCs (not recorded which). All receptors come from a human donor with low-grade glioma or glioblastoma, undergoing nonglioma brain surgery, or in good health (not recorded which).

To note about this clonotype: This clone may be a read error of a much larger clone one base away. This chain joins TRBV7-9 and TRBJ2-3; D is perhaps TRBD1 (5 bases). Germline CDR1 is SEHNR and CDR2 is FQNEAQ (reference sequence). This CDR3 region has 14 residues. DNA of the CDR3: TGTGCCAGCAGCTTTGGTTACCTCAGGGATACGCGGTATTTT. Translating it yields CASSFGYLRDTRYF.

In this sample, this clonotype turned up many times. The DNA of the CDR3 is TGCAGTGCCGTTGACGTGTCCTATAATTCACCCCTCCACTTT. Protein product: CSAVDVSYNSPLHF. J is TRBJ1-6 and V is TRBV20-1; D gene uncertain. The CDR3 runs to 14 residues. Germline CDR1 and CDR2: DFQATT and SNEGSKA (reference sequence). V was trimmed by 6 bases and J by 1 base, leaving 10 bases between them.

This clonotype has just a few counts. CDR3: CASTPPGYGYTF. The CDR3 DNA is TGTGCCAGCACCCCCCCTGGATATGGCTACACCTTC. The rearrangement joins TRBV12-3 or TRBV12-4 to TRBJ1-2; D gene unclear. The V and J ends lost 7 bases and 5 bases respectively, with 11 bases between them. This CDR3 region has 12 residues.

This clonotype has a count of ten or more. V usage is TRBV7-2 and J usage is TRBJ2-7, with TRBD2 matching 10 bases. The CDR3 totals 15 residues. Per germline, CDR1 SGHTA and CDR2 FQGNSA. V shed 6 bases, J shed 7 bases, and the junction held 12 bases outside the gene matches. CDR3 protein: CASSHNSGGGGEQYF. The CDR3 DNA sequence: TGTGCCAGCAGTCATAACAGCGGGGGGGGAGGGGAGCAGTACTTC.

This clonotype was recorded a few times. This chain joins TRBV19 and TRBJ2-5, with D tentatively TRBD2 (6 bases). Germline V gene lookup returns CDR1 LNHDA and CDR2 SQIVND (reference sequence). Between the trimmed V and J ends, which lost 2 bases and 3 bases, there was a span of 19 bases. The CDR3 consists of 17 residues. DNA for the CDR3: TGTGCCAGTAGTATAAGAGGCGCGGGACTCAAAGAAGAGACCCAGTACTTC. This encodes CASSIRGAGLKEETQYF. The full variable domain, rest sourced from reference TRBV19 and TRBJ2-5, is DGGITQSPKYLFRKEGQNVTLSCEQNLNHDAMYWYRQDPGQGLRLIYYSQIVNDFQKGDIAEGYSVSREKKESFPLTVTSAQKNPTAFYLCASSIRGAGLKEETQYFGPGTRLLVL.

Concerning this clonotype itself: It may be a read error: a sequence one base away is much more abundant. V usage is TRBV7-8 and J usage is TRBJ1-3; 7 nucleotides agree with TRBD1. The CDR3 is 15 amino acids. With V trimmed by 7 bases and J by 6 bases, 12 bases remained unmatched. Per the germline V gene, CDR1 is SGHVS and CDR2 is FQNEAQ. In DNA form, the CDR3 reads TGTGCCAGCAACCCTAGACAGGGTATTGCAAACACCATATATTTT. Translating it yields CASNPRQGIANTIYF. Drawing the rest from reference TRBV7-8 and TRBJ1-3, the complete variable domain is GAGVSQSPRYKVAKRGQDVALRCDPISGHVSLFWYQQALGQGPEFLTYFQNEAQLDKSGLPSDRFFAERPEGSVSTLKIQRTQQEDSAVYLCASNPRQGIANTIYFGEGSWLTVV.

This clonotype was observed many times. The J gene is TRBJ2-2, the V gene TRBV20-1, with TRBD1 matching over 8 bases. In germline, CDR1 is DFQATT, CDR2 SNEGSKA (reference sequence). The CDR3 has 17 amino acids. Trimming removed 3 bases from V and 1 base from J; junction bases left unmatched: 10. DNA of the CDR3: TGCAGTGCTAGTCCCCGGACAGGGTCCGAGAACACCGGGGAGCTGTTTTTT. Protein sequence: CSASPRTGSENTGELFF.

Comment on this clonotype: This clone may be a read error of a much larger clone one base away. The rearrangement links TRBV14 to TRBJ2-1; TRBD1 might be the D (5 bases). Germline lookup yields CDR1 SGHDN and CDR2 FVKESK. CDR3 length: 13 residues. The CDR3 DNA sequence: TGTGCCAGCGGCCAGGGTTGGTACAATGAGCAGTTCTTC. This encodes CASGQGWYNEQFF.

About this clonotype: It may be a read error: a sequence one base away is much more abundant. The gene calls are TRBV7-8 and TRBJ1-1, with no clear D. The germline V gene encodes CDR1 SGHVS and CDR2 FQNEAQ. The CDR3 has 13 residues. CDR3 sequence: CASSLIQNSEAFF. CDR3 DNA sequence: TGTGCCAGCAGCTTAATCCAGAACTCTGAAGCTTTCTTT. Full variable domain (remainder filled in from reference TRBV7-8 and TRBJ1-1): GAGVSQSPRYKVAKRGQDVALRCDPISGHVSLFWYQQALGQGPEFLTYFQNEAQLDKSGLPSDRFFAERPEGSVSTLKIQRTQQEDSAVYLCASSLIQNSEAFFGQGTRLTVV.

With regard to this clonotype: This may come from a read error, since a much larger clone is one base off. The V gene is TRBV20-1, the J gene TRBJ2-5; 9 nucleotides align to TRBD2. After removal of 5 bases from V and 4 bases from J, the junction contained 23 bases not matched to a gene. The V gene's germline CDR1 is DFQATT and CDR2 SNEGSKA (reference sequence). The CDR3 length is 19 residues. The CDR3: CSAVPMKGISGGTLETQYF. The CDR3 DNA sequence: TGCAGTGCTGTCCCGATGAAGGGGATTAGCGGGGGTACCTTAGAGACCCAGTACTTC.

This rearrangement joins TRBV4-1 to TRBJ2-7; D tentatively fits TRBD1 or TRBD2 (6 bases each). CDR3 size: 13 residues. Germline lookup yields CDR1 MGHRA and CDR2 YSYEKL. CDR3 region: CSGSQGRFDEQYF. CDR3 nucleotide sequence: TGCTCCGGCAGCCAGGGGAGGTTCGACGAGCAGTACTTC.

This clonotype was counted ten times or more. The CDR3 DNA follows: TGCGCCAGCAGCTTGTACGCGAACACTGAAGCTTTCTTT. Translated, it gives CASSLYANTEAFF. The rearrangement links TRBV5-1 to TRBJ1-1; the D is unclear. V lost 1 base, J lost 1 base, and 5 bases lay in between. Germline lookup yields CDR1 SGHRS and CDR2 YFSETQ. The CDR3 covers 13 residues.

This clonotype showed up many times. V and J are TRBV5-1 and TRBJ2-5; D is perhaps TRBD1 (6 bases). Germline CDR1 SGHRS, CDR2 YFSETQ. The CDR3 totals 14 residues. V lost 4 bases and J 5 bases, leaving 15 bases between the germline ends. CDR3 sequence (DNA): TGCGCCAGCAGCATCCGACAGGACCGCGAGACCCAGTACTTC. Its protein is CASSIRQDRETQYF.

With regard to this clonotype: This may come from a read error, since a much larger clone is one base off. V is TRBV28 and J is TRBJ2-1; either TRBD1 or TRBD2 may supply D (5 bases each). Germline V gene sequence: CDR1 MDHEN, CDR2 SYDVKM. The CDR3 loop spans 14 amino acids. In DNA form, the CDR3 reads TGTGCCAGCAATGTCCCGGGGACCTACAATGGGCAGTTCTTC. Its protein is CASNVPGTYNGQFF.

This clonotype was observed a few times. This chain connects TRBV7-8 to TRBJ1-5, with 7 bases aligning to TRBD1. V trimming: 4 bases; J trimming: 4 bases; junction bases outside the gene matches: 16. The CDR3 is made up of 18 amino acids. Looked up from germline, CDR1 is SGHVS and CDR2 is FQNEAQ. The CDR3 bases are TGTGCCAGCAGCTCAGGGGGAAGGGCGGGGTTGGGGAATCAGCCCCAGCATTTT. Translating it yields CASSSGGRAGLGNQPQHF.

This clonotype was counted at least ten times. The chain is built from TRBV4-3 and TRBJ2-7; D unresolved. Per germline, CDR1 LGHNA and CDR2 YSLEER. Trimming left V 0 bases short and J 4 bases short, with 7 bases between. The CDR3 extends over 13 amino acids. In nucleotides, the CDR3 is TGCGCCAGCAGCCAAGATGGTGGGTACGAGCAGTACTTC. Its protein product is CASSQDGGYEQYF.

This clonotype was seen at least ten times. The rearrangement links TRBV7-6 to TRBJ1-6; no reliable D call. The CDR3 has 17 amino acids. Germline V gene data show CDR1 as SGHVS and CDR2 as FNYEAQ. Trimming left V 1 base short and J 0 bases short, with 10 bases between. In nucleotides, the CDR3 is TGTGCCAGCAGCTTAGTGGCCCCAGGCTCCTATAATTCACCCCTCCACTTT. Translation gives CASSLVAPGSYNSPLHF.

The chain carries TRBV7-9 and TRBJ2-7, with 9 bases matching TRBD2. Trimming removed 4 bases from V and 2 bases from J; junction bases left unmatched: 12. Germline V CDR1 and CDR2: SEHNR, FQNEAQ (reference sequence). The CDR3 has 17 residues. DNA of the CDR3: TGTGCCAGCAGCTCCGGGTTGACTAGCGGAGCCCCCTACGAGCAGTACTTC. This gives the protein CASSSGLTSGAPYEQYF.

This chain joins TRBV11-3 and TRBJ2-5; D might be TRBD1 or TRBD2, each matching 5 bases. The CDR3 has 15 residues. Germline CDR1 SGHNT, CDR2 YENEEA. The V gene lost 0 bases and the J gene lost 4 bases, with 12 bases spanning the gap. For the CDR3, the DNA is TGTGCCAGCAGCTTAGACTCAGGGAGAGGAGAGACCCAGTACTTC. This gives the protein CASSLDSGRGETQYF.

This clonotype has more than one count but fewer than ten. This chain connects TRBV29-1 to TRBJ2-1; no clear D. Deletions cut 4 bases from V and 6 bases from J, with 10 bases between. CDR1 and CDR2 from the germline V gene are SQVTM and ANQGSEA. CDR3 length: 12 residues. The CDR3 is CSVGAPPNEQFF. Here the CDR3 DNA reads TGCAGCGTTGGAGCACCCCCCAATGAGCAGTTCTTC.

This clonotype was counted ten times or more. The rearrangement links TRBV11-2 to TRBJ2-1; no firm D call. Trimming pared 0 bases from V and 13 bases from J, leaving 13 bases between. CDR1 SGHAT and CDR2 FQNNGV come from the germline V gene. CDR3 length: 13 amino acids. The CDR3 reads CASSLDSASVQFF. The CDR3 DNA sequence: TGTGCCAGCAGCTTAGATAGTGCCTCAGTACAGTTCTTC. The full variable domain, in which reference TRBV11-2 and TRBJ2-1 provide the parts outside the CDR3, is EAGVAQSPRYKIIEKRQSVAFWCNPISGHATLYWYQQILGQGPKLLIQFQNNGVVDDSQLPKDRFSAERLKGVDSTLKIQPAKLEDSAVYLCASSLDSASVQFFGPGTRLTVL.

Many counts were recorded for this clonotype. The chain recombines TRBV7-2 with TRBJ2-7, with 7 bases fitting TRBD2. Germline loops: CDR1 SGHTA, CDR2 FQGNSA. The CDR3 has 15 residues. The V gene end was trimmed by 1 base and the J gene end by 5 bases; junction bases not matched to a gene: 8. CDR3 coding DNA: TGTGCCAGCAGCTTAGGCGACGGGAGGCGGAACGAGCAGTACTTC. Its protein is CASSLGDGRRNEQYF.

This clonotype was seen many times. This chain links TRBV10-3 with TRBJ2-3, with TRBD2 matching over 10 bases. The CDR3 extends over 16 amino acids. V lost 6 bases and J lost 0; bases outside the gene matches: 6. Per germline, CDR1 ENHRY and CDR2 SYGVKD. CDR3 nucleotides: TGTGCCATCAGCCCTAGCGGGAGTGCTAGCACAGATACGCAGTATTTT. Encoded protein: CAISPSGSASTDTQYF.

This clonotype was picked up many times. V and J are TRBV20-1 and TRBJ1-1; a possible D gene is TRBD1 (6 bases). Germline loops: CDR1 DFQATT, CDR2 SNEGSKA (reference sequence). This CDR3 is 13 amino acids long. V lost 4 bases and J lost 11, with 20 bases in between. CDR3 coding DNA: TGCAGTGCTACAAAACAGGGTACCACTGGGGCTTTCTTT. Encoded protein: CSATKQGTTGAFF.

The sample holds a few counts of this clonotype. The chain joins TRBV29-1 to TRBJ1-2; a weak D match, TRBD1 (6 bases). The ends were cut back, 2 bases at V and 3 bases at J, with 10 bases in the middle. Germline CDR1 reads SQVTM; CDR2 reads ANQGSEA. This CDR3 spans 13 amino acids. CDR3 protein: CSVEQGGHYGYTF. The CDR3 DNA reads as TGCAGCGTTGAACAAGGGGGTCACTATGGCTACACCTTC.

Regarding this clonotype: Relative to the germline gene, one junction end is altered; a read error may explain this. V gene TRBV9 combines with J gene TRBJ2-3; TRBD1 aligns across 9 bases. The CDR3 runs 16 residues. The V gene's germline CDR1 is SGDLS and CDR2 YYNGEE. The CDR3 nucleotides are TGTGCCGGCAGCAAAAGGGGGACAGGGCTCACAGATACGCAGTATTTT. Residues: CAGSKRGTGLTDTQYF. Full variable domain (missing parts from reference TRBV9 and TRBJ2-3): DSGVTQTPKHLITATGQRVTLRCSPRSGDLSVYWYQQSLDQGLQFLIQYYNGEERAKGNILERFSAQQFPDLHSELNLSSLELGDSALYFCAGSKRGTGLTDTQYFGPGTRLTVL.

The sample holds many counts of this clonotype. The chain carries TRBV20-1 and TRBJ1-2; D ambiguous. CDR3 length: 11 residues. Germline V gene lookup returns CDR1 DFQATT and CDR2 SNEGSKA (reference sequence). The V end lost 6 bases, the J end lost 3 bases, and 8 bases lay between the germline ends. CDR3 protein: CSADTYYGYTF. In DNA form, the CDR3 reads TGCAGTGCCGACACTTACTATGGCTACACCTTC.

This chain joins TRBV20-1 and TRBJ1-5; D is possibly TRBD1 (6 bases). In germline, CDR1 is DFQATT, CDR2 SNEGSKA (reference sequence). Trimming stripped 3 bases from V and 8 bases from J, with 17 bases between. The CDR3 length is 14 residues. The CDR3 coding sequence is TGCAGTGCTAGGGACCGGGACACACACAAGCCCCAGCATTTT. It encodes CSARDRDTHKPQHF.